Presented here are 3 T cell receptor beta chains from one specimen sequenced in a study of identical twins listed by TCRdb under 2016. Library preparation used 5' RACE. For sequencing, an Illumina HiSeq 2000 was employed. TCRdb reran the public reads through fastp at Q25 and MiXCR, keeping productive beta chains. Entries are consolidated by CDR3 protein sequence, retaining the most common genes and DNA. Recorded for this sample are some 1,600,000 distinct CDR3 sequences; roughly 35% of them occurred a single time. Of the sample, around 0.25% falls within the top ten clones. Specimen: cord blood. The receptors come from a newborn girl in good health.

The genes are TRBV2 and TRBJ2-2; TRBD1 agrees at 9 bases. The V gene's germline CDR1 is SNHLY and CDR2 FYNNEI. CDR3 size: 15 residues. Germline trimming cut 10 bases from V and 3 bases from J; bases unmatched to any gene: 9. The DNA for the CDR3 is TGTGCCAACCTGACCCGGGACAGGGACACCGGGGAGCTGTTTTTT. It specifies CANLTRDRDTGELFF.

The chain recombines TRBV29-1 with TRBJ2-3; D is unclear. Germline V gene sequence: CDR1 SQVTM, CDR2 ANQGSEA. V was clipped by 1 base and J by 1 base, with 6 bases between them. This CDR3 comprises 13 residues. CDR3 loop: CSVEASRTDTQYF. CDR3 coding DNA: TGCAGCGTTGAAGCCAGCCGCACAGATACGCAGTATTTT.

At least ten counts were recorded for this clonotype. The V and J genes are TRBV10-3 and TRBJ2-5; D is possibly TRBD1 (5 bases). In germline, CDR1 is ENHRY, CDR2 SYGVKD. CDR3 length: 13 residues. The V end lost 4 bases, the J end lost 5 bases, and 11 bases lay between the germline ends. The CDR3 spells CAISGIRQETQYF. The CDR3 nucleotides are TGTGCCATCAGTGGGATAAGACAGGAGACCCAGTACTTC.